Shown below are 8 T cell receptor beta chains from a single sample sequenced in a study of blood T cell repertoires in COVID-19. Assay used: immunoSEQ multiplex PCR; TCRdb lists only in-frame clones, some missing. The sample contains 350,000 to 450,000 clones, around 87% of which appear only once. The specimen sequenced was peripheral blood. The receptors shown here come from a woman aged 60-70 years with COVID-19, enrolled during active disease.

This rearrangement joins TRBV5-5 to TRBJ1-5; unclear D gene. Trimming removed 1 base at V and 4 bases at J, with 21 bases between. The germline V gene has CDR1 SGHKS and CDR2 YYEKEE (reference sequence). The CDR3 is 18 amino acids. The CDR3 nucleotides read TGTGCCAGCAGCTTGAAGTCTCCTCTAGGGTGGGAGAATCAGCCCCAGCATTTT. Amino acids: CASSLKSPLGWENQPQHF.

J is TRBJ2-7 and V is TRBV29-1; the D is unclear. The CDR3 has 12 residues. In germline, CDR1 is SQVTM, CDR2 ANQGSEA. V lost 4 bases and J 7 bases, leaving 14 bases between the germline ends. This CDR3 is CSVGVTRFEQYF. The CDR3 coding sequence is TGCAGCGTTGGAGTCACGAGGTTTGAGCAGTACTTC.

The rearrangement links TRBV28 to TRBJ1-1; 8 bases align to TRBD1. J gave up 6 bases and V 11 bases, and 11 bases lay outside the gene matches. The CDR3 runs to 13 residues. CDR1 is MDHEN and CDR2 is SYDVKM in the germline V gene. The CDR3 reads CACGQGGQAEAFF. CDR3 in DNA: TGTGCCTGCGGACAGGGTGGGCAGGCTGAAGCTTTCTTT.

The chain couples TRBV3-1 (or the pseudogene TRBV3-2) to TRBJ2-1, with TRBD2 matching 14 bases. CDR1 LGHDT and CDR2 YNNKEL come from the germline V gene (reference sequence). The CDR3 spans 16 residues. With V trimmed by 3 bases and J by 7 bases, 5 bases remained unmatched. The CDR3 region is CASSQGLAGVGNEQFF. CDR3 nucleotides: TGTGCCAGCAGCCAGGGACTAGCGGGGGTTGGGAATGAGCAGTTCTTC.

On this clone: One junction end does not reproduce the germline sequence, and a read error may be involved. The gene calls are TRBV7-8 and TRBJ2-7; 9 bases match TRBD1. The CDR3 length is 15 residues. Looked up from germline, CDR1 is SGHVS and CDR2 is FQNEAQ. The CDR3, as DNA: TGTGCCAGCAGCTTAGCGGGACAGGGTACCTACGGGCAGTACTTC. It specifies CASSLAGQGTYGQYF.

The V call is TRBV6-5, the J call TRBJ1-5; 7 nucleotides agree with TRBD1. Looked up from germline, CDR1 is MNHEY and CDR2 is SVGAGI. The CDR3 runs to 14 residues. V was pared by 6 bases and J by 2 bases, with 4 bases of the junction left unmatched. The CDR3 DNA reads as TGTGCCAGCAGAGATACAGGGGGCAATCAGCCCCAGCATTTT. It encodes CASRDTGGNQPQHF.

CDR3 nucleotide sequence: TGTGCCAGTAGTATGGGGCTAGCGGGGCCCACAGATACGCAGTATTTT. It codes for CASSMGLAGPTDTQYF. The chain employs TRBV19 and TRBJ2-3; 9 bases are a match to TRBD2. The germline V gene encodes CDR1 LNHDA and CDR2 SQIVND (reference sequence). J gave up 2 bases and V 3 bases, and 6 bases lay outside the gene matches. The CDR3 spans 16 residues.

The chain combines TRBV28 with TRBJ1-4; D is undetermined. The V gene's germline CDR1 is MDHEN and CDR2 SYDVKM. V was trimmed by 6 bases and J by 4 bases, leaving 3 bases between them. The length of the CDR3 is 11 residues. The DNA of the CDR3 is TGTGCCAGCAGGAGTAATGAAAAACTGTTTTTT. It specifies CASRSNEKLFF.